This T cell receptor beta chain was sequenced during a study of T cell responses to AZD1222 COVID-19 vaccine. V lost 11 bases, J lost 0 bases, and 18 bases stayed unmatched. There are 18 residues in the CDR3. Germline CDR1 reads MNHEY; CDR2 reads SMNVEV (reference sequence). Study observations and caveats: Two doses of AZD1222 preceded a rise in Spike-specific TCR breadth and depth. Unmutated variant regions are reportedly the target of nearly half of TCRs that are spike-specific. Donors skewed white British and female; clonal diversity was possibly underestimated. Samples come after the peak T cell response, not at day 14.

This clone was seen more than once but under ten times. Antigen unknown. The table came from immunoSEQ multiplex PCR; TCRdb's copy has only in-frame clones and leaves some out. Here the sample spans 150,000 to 200,000 clones, 85% to 90% being singletons. The sample consisted of peripheral blood, taken 28 days after the second AZD1222 dose. The chain uses TRBV27 and TRBJ1-5, with TRBD1 matching over 8 bases. This sequence originates from an adult who received the AZD1222 COVID-19 vaccine. This CDR3 is CAPTRRLGQGLSNQPQHF. For the CDR3, the DNA is TGTGCCCCCACTCGCCGACTTGGACAGGGACTTAGCAATCAGCCCCAGCATTTT.